A selection of T cell receptor beta chains follows, all from one sample in a study of blood T cell repertoires in COVID-19. Data came from immunoSEQ multiplex PCR; TCRdb stores just in-frame clones and leaves some out. Of some 65,000 clones listed, 90% were seen once; the top ten hold about 1.3%. Sequenced sample: peripheral blood. The receptors originated from a man aged 55-75 years with acute or convalescent COVID-19. CDR3s include the opening cysteine and the closing phenylalanine or tryptophan.

V: TRBV18
CDR3: CASSAFPGQPQHF

V: TRBV30
CDR3: CAWQTGEKLFF

V: TRBV5-4
CDR3: CASSWAGTFTYEQYF

V: TRBV7-2
CDR3: CASSLPGAGNTIYF

V: TRBV7-9
CDR3: CASSLASGGDKTFF

V: TRBV7-9
CDR3: CASSAISRGQETQYF

V: TRBV6-1
CDR3: CASSEAGGQGYGYTF

V: TRBV9
CDR3: CASSVTRSGNTIYF

V: TRBV7-9
CDR3: CASSLDGTAGNTIYF

V: TRBV5-1
CDR3: CASSLGISGWATYEQYF

V: TRBV11-2
CDR3: CASSLRGRDSFYEQYF

V: TRBV2
CDR3: CASSWDRLYGYTF

V: TRBV27
CDR3: CASSTGTGGTYNEQFF

V: TRBV7-2
CDR3: CASSFGLQGNQPQHF

V: TRBV10-3
CDR3: CAISGQGDVYGYTF

V: TRBV3-1/TRBV3-2
CDR3: CASSRTGSYGYTF

V: TRBV19
CDR3: CASSIAAYEDSPLHF

V: TRBV19
CDR3: CASSPRTGRYTEAFF

V: TRBV19
CDR3: CASGGQATTEAFF

V: TRBV9
CDR3: CASSAAGRGGTEAFF

V: TRBV5-1
CDR3: CASSLFGTQGEKLFF

V: TRBV7-9
CDR3: CASRQDGGDYGYTF

V: TRBV7-9
CDR3: CASSSQGVGTEAFF

V: TRBV7-3
CDR3: CASSPQTGYNSPLHF

V: TRBV2
CDR3: CASSLTENTEAFF

V: TRBV14
CDR3: CASSQDRDSLGVAFF

V: TRBV9
CDR3: CASSGDRDRVWSGANVLTF

V: TRBV11-1
CDR3: CASSLLAGGTDTQYF

V: TRBV10-3
CDR3: CAIKQYDNRNYGYTF

V: TRBV3-1/TRBV3-2
CDR3: CASSQNSGGRTDTQYF